Listed below are T cell receptor beta chains from one sample, sequenced in a study of T-cell memory formation after mild COVID-19. TCRdb used MiXCR to reprocess the 5' RACE reads, holding one entry per CDR3 protein. The repertoire has 450,000 or so distinct CDR3 sequences, 15% to 25% of them found once; the top ten carry roughly 8.4%. Sequencing used PBMCs or a T cell subset sorted from them (not recorded which). The receptors were gathered from an adult woman who had mild COVID-19 (a few samples of this study predate the infection). Cell type and time point are not known. Each CDR3 is given with its conserved first and last residue. A D gene is named only where the DNA matches it firmly. For some rows the clone size is stated as once, few or many, or as a class when expanded; others skip it.

d_call clone_size cdr3_length v_call cdr3_aa
TRBD2 . 14 TRBV6-2/TRBV6-3 CASRDSGRAETQYF
TRBD1 few 17 TRBV7-2 CASSLGRTGGAVEKLFF
. few 14 TRBV7-9 CASSYTGNLYEQYF
TRBD1 many 22 TRBV7-3 CASSPSLFFSGTGEGERRGYTF
. . 12 TRBV29-1 CSVLSGYGKLFF
. few 15 TRBV7-9 CASKRASSSYNEQFF
. many 16 TRBV7-6 CASSPRIGEGSYGYTF
. . 14 TRBV7-6 CATTQDPGLGGYTF
TRBD2 once 14 TRBV18 CASISGGSYNEQFF
. . 15 TRBV24-1 CATSDYLGGADTQYF
TRBD1 . 15 TRBV7-9 CASSATGQGWAPLHF
. . 15 TRBV28 CASSPPGIMNTEAFF
TRBD1 few 14 TRBV5-6 CASSPRGHQETQYF
. few 16 TRBV7-2 CASSSHSGVRTDTQYF
. few 14 TRBV9 CASSATETNYGYTF